This TCR beta chain was captured in a study of cytomegalovirus exposure and HLA in healthy donors. Study-wide background: An earlier analysis found around 120 million unique TCR beta sequences from around 180 million T cells. The study, taken as a whole, reports: Specificity of a few CMV-associated chains for CMV antigens was verified in vitro. Within a later analysis, the majority of CMV-associated TCR beta chains appeared HLA-restricted.

Regarding this clone: Its matching antigen is unknown.

Germline V CDR1 and CDR2: KGHSH, LQKENI. V trimming: 4 bases; J trimming: 5 bases; junction bases outside the gene matches: 4. This CDR3 is 14 amino acids long. Primers for the PCR totalled 60 Vbeta and 13 Jbeta. Profiling relied on immunoSEQ multiplex PCR, and the TCRdb table lists in-frame clones only, not all of them. The data show about 160,000 clones, roughly 84% seen once. Sequencing used PBMCs. This sequence joins TRBV18 and TRBJ2-7, with 11 bases fitting TRBD1. This TCR came from a man aged 45-60 years in good health and CMV-seropositive. The CDR3: CASSLGQGANEQYF. DNA of the CDR3: TGTGCCAGCTCACTTGGACAGGGGGCTAACGAGCAGTACTTC.